This entry lists 8 T cell receptor beta chains sequenced from one sample in a study of memory CD4+ T cells and cytomegalovirus serostatus. Single viable CD3+CD4+CD8-CD45RO+ cells were sorted as the memory CD4+ T cells. Method: immunoSEQ multiplex PCR; TCRdb's copy keeps in-frame clones and lacks some. The sample contains about 61,000 clones, 80% to 85% of which appear only once. Sequencing was carried out using memory CD4+ T cells from blood. The receptors originated from an adult in good health and CMV-seronegative.

V gene TRBV7-2 combines with J gene TRBJ2-5, with TRBD2 identical over 9 bases. V was pared by 7 bases and J by 2 bases, with 11 bases of the junction left unmatched. The CDR3 loop spans 16 amino acids. CDR1 and CDR2 (germline): SGHTA, FQGNSA. The CDR3 bases are TGTGCCAGCACCCCCCGTGCGGGGGGGCGACAAGAGACCCAGTACTTC. It encodes CASTPRAGGRQETQYF.

The rearrangement uses TRBV27 and TRBJ1-5, with 12 positions matching TRBD1. The CDR3 covers 14 residues. Trimming cost V 6 bases and J 9 bases; bases outside gene matches: 6. Germline V lookup: CDR1 MNHEY, CDR2 SMNVEV (reference sequence). In DNA form, the CDR3 reads TGTGCCAGCAGCATGGGACAGGGGGCGAGGCCCCAGCATTTT. This gives the protein CASSMGQGARPQHF.

V and J are TRBV5-1 and TRBJ1-5; the D gene is possibly TRBD1 (5 bases). The CDR3 has 15 residues. V lost 0 bases and J lost 2, with 9 bases in between. CDR1 and CDR2 (germline): SGHRS, YFSETQ. In DNA form, the CDR3 reads TGCGCCAGCAGCTTGGGGGGGATAGGCAATCAGCCCCAGCATTTT. Translated, it gives CASSLGGIGNQPQHF.

The genes are TRBV7-3 and TRBJ1-1; maybe TRBD1 (6 bases). The V gene lost 7 bases and the J gene lost 0 bases, with 9 bases spanning the gap. The CDR3 is made up of 13 amino acids. Germline V gives CDR1 SGHTA, CDR2 FQGTGA. CDR3 DNA sequence: TGTGCCAGCAAGCAGGGGCTGAACACTGAAGCTTTCTTT. The encoded protein is CASKQGLNTEAFF.

Details on this clone: The same CDR3 also results from other DNA sequences found in this sample. The chain carries TRBV6-6 and TRBJ1-6; D might be TRBD1 (6 bases). The CDR3 covers 15 residues. V lost 2 bases and J lost 8, with 13 bases in between. From germline, CDR1 is MNHNY and CDR2 SVGAGI (reference sequence). The CDR3 DNA reads as TGTGCCAGCAGTTACGGGGGCTGGGCTGATTCACCCCTCCACTTT. Translating gives CASSYGGWADSPLHF.

This chain joins TRBV2 and TRBJ1-6; TRBD1 matches 7 bases. CDR1 is SNHLY, CDR2 FYNNEI, per germline. This CDR3 is 11 amino acids long. The V gene end was trimmed by 7 bases and the J gene end by 14 bases; junction bases not matched to a gene: 5. CDR3 sequence (DNA): TGTGCCAGCAATTTACAGGGGACCCTCCACTTT. As protein: CASNLQGTLHF.

This clone has only one observation. The V call is TRBV7-2, the J call TRBJ2-7; tentative D call: TRBD2 (6 bases). The V end was cut by 4 bases, the J end by 0 bases, with 13 bases between. This CDR3 region has 15 residues. Germline assignment: CDR1 SGHTA and CDR2 FQGNSA. The CDR3 nucleotides read TGTGCCAGCAGCTACGCGCTAGCGTCCTCCTACGAGCAGTACTTC. Protein sequence: CASSYALASSYEQYF.

This chain uses TRBV10-3 with TRBJ2-2; TRBD2 might be the D (6 bases). V gave up 0 bases and J gave up 7 bases, with 12 bases separating them. This CDR3 is 15 amino acids long. Germline CDR1 is ENHRY and CDR2 is SYGVKD. CDR3 loop: CAISESTGAGGELFF. For the CDR3, the DNA is TGTGCCATCAGTGAGTCAACGGGAGCAGGCGGGGAGCTGTTTTTT.